This passage covers 19 T cell receptor beta chains from one sample sequenced in a study of CD8 T cells in ankylosing spondylitis. Via MiXCR, TCRdb re-called the 5' RACE reads, giving one row per CDR3 protein. The sample has 340,000 or so distinct CDR3 sequences, about 14% seen once; the top ten hold approximately 1%. The source material was blood, either unsorted or a sorted T cell fraction (not recorded which). Receptor source: a male donor with ankylosing spondylitis or in good health (not recorded which).

The genes are TRBV7-2 and TRBJ2-1, with D possibly being TRBD1 (5 bases). V lost 4 bases and J lost 0, with 13 bases in between. The CDR3 runs 16 residues. Germline loops: CDR1 SGHTA, CDR2 FQGNSA. CDR3 region: CASSSNRGLSYNEQFF. CDR3 DNA: TGTGCCAGCAGCTCTAATAGGGGCCTCTCCTACAATGAGCAGTTCTTC.

The rearrangement links TRBV7-2 to TRBJ2-7; TRBD2 aligns across 12 bases. Germline V gene data show CDR1 as SGHTA and CDR2 as FQGNSA. Germline trimming cut 2 bases from V and 1 base from J; bases unmatched to any gene: 3. The CDR3 contains 16 residues. Written as DNA, the CDR3 is TGTGCCAGCAGCTTACTAGCGGGGGGGCTTTCCTACGAGCAGTACTTC. As protein: CASSLLAGGLSYEQYF.

This chain joins TRBV5-6 and TRBJ2-1, with D maybe TRBD1 (6 bases). V was clipped by 3 bases and J by 4 bases, with 11 bases between them. Per germline, CDR1 SGHDT and CDR2 YYEEEE. This CDR3 is 14 amino acids long. The CDR3 nucleotides read TGTGCCAGCAGCTCAGGACAGTTTTACAATGAGCAGTTCTTC. Encoded protein: CASSSGQFYNEQFF.

This clonotype was seen a handful of times. The chain has TRBV28 and TRBJ1-6; D is unresolved. The CDR3 length is 14 residues. Germline V gene data show CDR1 as MDHEN and CDR2 as SYDVKM. Trimming took 3 bases from V and 7 from J, leaving 10 bases between them. The CDR3: CASSLAADNSPLHF. The CDR3 coding sequence is TGTGCCAGCAGTTTGGCGGCAGACAATTCACCCCTCCACTTT.

The chain carries TRBV7-2 and TRBJ1-1; the match to TRBD1 covers 12 bases. V was pared by 4 bases and J by 4 bases, with 7 bases of the junction left unmatched. Germline V lookup: CDR1 SGHTA, CDR2 FQGNSA. This CDR3 region has 16 residues. In nucleotides, the CDR3 is TGTGCCAGCAGCTCCGGGACAGGGGGCGCCGGCACTGAAGCTTTCTTT. Its translation is CASSSGTGGAGTEAFF.

This clonotype was counted between two and nine times. V and J are TRBV5-1 and TRBJ2-6; D ambiguous. The CDR3 loop spans 13 amino acids. V dropped 7 bases and J dropped 2 bases, with 7 bases sitting between them. Germline values: CDR1 SGHRS, CDR2 YFSETQ. CDR3 sequence reads: CASQETGANVLTF. Here the CDR3 DNA reads TGCGCCAGCCAAGAGACTGGGGCCAACGTCCTGACTTTC.

V gene TRBV20-1 combines with J gene TRBJ2-5; D uncertain. CDR3 size: 13 residues. Germline lookup yields CDR1 DFQATT and CDR2 SNEGSKA (reference sequence). Trimming shortened V by 5 bases and J by 5 bases, and 15 bases separated the two germline ends. CDR3 protein: CSAAWLDEETQYF. CDR3 bases: TGCAGTGCTGCTTGGCTGGACGAGGAGACCCAGTACTTC.

This clonotype was recorded at least ten times. The chain recombines TRBV11-3 with TRBJ2-3, with a tentative D call TRBD1 (6 bases). Per the germline V gene, CDR1 is SGHNT and CDR2 is YENEEA. V lost 3 bases to trimming and J lost 3 bases, with 10 bases between them. The CDR3 loop spans 14 amino acids. The CDR3 sequence is CASSFEGGTDTQYF. The CDR3 region has the DNA TGTGCCAGCAGCTTTGAAGGGGGTACAGATACGCAGTATTTT.

This clonotype was counted a few times. The chain has TRBV7-2 and TRBJ2-3; D gene uncertain. This CDR3 comprises 12 residues. In germline, CDR1 is SGHTA, CDR2 FQGNSA. The V end was cut by 3 bases, the J end by 4 bases, with 5 bases between. The CDR3 loop is CASSFNADTQYF. CDR3 nucleotides: TGTGCCAGCAGCTTTAACGCAGATACGCAGTATTTT.

The rearrangement links TRBV28 to TRBJ2-5; 7 bases are a match to TRBD1. Per germline, CDR1 MDHEN and CDR2 SYDVKM. This CDR3 is 15 amino acids long. V lost 2 bases and J lost 1; bases outside the gene matches: 4. CDR3 coding DNA: TGTGCCAGCAGTTTAGCCCGGGACAGCCAAGAGACCCAGTACTTC. Translation: CASSLARDSQETQYF.

This clonotype was seen ten or more times. This sequence joins TRBV27 and TRBJ1-6, with D tentatively TRBD1 (6 bases). V was shortened by 3 bases and J by 14 bases, with 14 bases between the two germline ends. Per germline, CDR1 MNHEY and CDR2 SMNVEV (reference sequence). The CDR3 has 13 amino acids. CDR3 amino acids: CASSFGGQKALHF. Here the CDR3 DNA reads TGTGCCAGCAGTTTTGGGGGCCAAAAGGCCCTCCACTTT.

This clonotype has more than one count but fewer than ten. The J gene is TRBJ2-4, the V gene TRBV12-3 or TRBV12-4, with D perhaps given as TRBD1 or TRBD2 (5 bases each). With 4 bases removed from V and 0 bases from J, the gap between germline ends came to 10 bases. The CDR3 loop spans 15 amino acids. In nucleotides, the CDR3 is TGTGCCAGCAGTTACGGGACCGTAGCCAAAAACATTCAGTACTTC. This gives the protein CASSYGTVAKNIQYF.

This chain uses TRBV29-1 with TRBJ2-2, with D tentatively TRBD1 (6 bases). CDR1 and CDR2 from the germline V gene are SQVTM and ANQGSEA. There are 12 residues in the CDR3. The ends were cut back, 7 bases at V and 6 bases at J, with 12 bases in the middle. CDR3 sequence: CSAARGSGELFF. The CDR3 region has the DNA TGCAGCGCCGCGAGGGGGTCCGGGGAGCTGTTTTTT.

The table lists this clonotype with a few counts. The rearrangement uses TRBV27 and TRBJ2-3, with TRBD2 matching over 10 bases. This CDR3 is built from 16 residues. The V and J ends lost 3 bases and 2 bases, in that order; junction bases with no gene match: 5. Germline values: CDR1 MNHEY, CDR2 SMNVEV (reference sequence). DNA of the CDR3: TGTGCCAGCAGTTTGGGGACTAGCGTTCTCACAGATACGCAGTATTTT. This sequence encodes CASSLGTSVLTDTQYF.

The chain uses TRBV7-2 and TRBJ2-5, with 9 bases fitting TRBD2. CDR3 size: 16 residues. The V and J ends lost 6 bases and 3 bases, in that order; junction bases with no gene match: 11. CDR1 and CDR2 (germline): SGHTA, FQGNSA. DNA of the CDR3: TGTGCCAGCAGTAGGGGATTTAGCGGGGGAAAAGAGACCCAGTACTTC. As protein: CASSRGFSGGKETQYF.

The chain joins TRBV11-2 to TRBJ2-1; D remains unclear. Germline V gene data show CDR1 as SGHAT and CDR2 as FQNNGV. Trimming cost V 6 bases and J 6 bases, with 12 bases left between them. The CDR3 contains 13 residues. The CDR3 DNA reads as TGTGCCAGCAGAGATCCGGGCCTCAATGAGCAGTTCTTC. Its protein product is CASRDPGLNEQFF.

In this sample, this clonotype turned up many times. The chain employs TRBV12-3 or TRBV12-4 and TRBJ1-5; D remains ambiguous. V shed 6 bases and J shed 0 bases, with 6 bases lying between them. This CDR3 is built from 13 residues. The CDR3 spells CASSSYSNQPQHF. In nucleotides, the CDR3 is TGTGCCAGCAGCAGTTATAGCAATCAGCCCCAGCATTTT.

This clonotype appeared many times. The V and J genes are TRBV5-5 and TRBJ1-5; tentatively, D is TRBD1 (5 bases). This CDR3 comprises 13 residues. Trimming pared 3 bases from V and 4 bases from J, leaving 8 bases between. Germline V gives CDR1 SGHKS, CDR2 YYEKEE (reference sequence). The CDR3 reads CASSSGENQPQHF. As DNA, the CDR3 is TGTGCCAGCAGCTCGGGGGAGAATCAGCCCCAGCATTTT.

This clonotype was observed at least ten times. The J gene is TRBJ2-7, the V gene TRBV5-1; weak D call: TRBD1 (6 bases). CDR1 and CDR2 (germline): SGHRS, YFSETQ. Trimming took 4 bases from V and 0 from J, leaving 17 bases between them. The CDR3 consists of 16 residues. The CDR3 sequence: CASSQSGQQNSYEQYF. The CDR3 DNA follows: TGCGCCAGCAGCCAATCAGGACAGCAGAACTCCTACGAGCAGTACTTC. Drawing the rest from reference TRBV5-1 and TRBJ2-7, the complete variable domain is KAGVTQTPRYLIKTRGQQVTLSCSPISGHRSVSWYQQTPGQGLQFLFEYFSETQRNKGNFPGRFSGRQFSNSRSEMNVSTLELGDSALYLCASSQSGQQNSYEQYFGPGTRLTVT.